Each of the 16 T cell receptor beta chains below was sequenced from the same sample in a study of blood T cell repertoires in COVID-19. The method was immunoSEQ multiplex PCR; TCRdb's version includes in-frame clones alone and lacks a portion of them. The table lists more than 65,000 clones, roughly 84% of them singletons. Sequencing was done on a sample of peripheral blood. The receptor set was obtained from a man aged 30 to 45 with COVID-19, enrolled during active disease.

CDR3 in amino acids: CASSTLAGGPEQFF. CDR3 bases: TGCGCCAGCAGCACACTAGCGGGAGGTCCCGAGCAGTTCTTC. The chain has TRBV4-3 and TRBJ2-1, with TRBD2 identical over 12 bases. CDR3 size: 14 residues. The J segment lost 10 bases and the V segment lost 5 bases, leaving 6 bases of the junction unmatched. The germline CDR1 and CDR2 sequences are LGHNA and YSLEER.

V gene TRBV5-4 combines with J gene TRBJ2-2; maybe TRBD1 (5 bases). This CDR3 has 16 residues. CDR1 and CDR2 from the germline V gene are SGHNT and YYREEE (reference sequence). The ends were cut back, 0 bases at V and 2 bases at J, with 11 bases in the middle. The CDR3 reads CASSLGHRTNTGELFF. DNA for the CDR3: TGTGCCAGCAGCTTGGGCCACAGGACCAACACCGGGGAGCTGTTTTTT. The whole variable domain, filled in from reference TRBV5-4 and TRBJ2-2, reads ETGVTQSPTHLIKTRGQQVTLRCSSQSGHNTVSWYQQALGQGPQFIFQYYREEENGRGNFPPRFSGLQFPNYSSELNVNALELDDSALYLCASSLGHRTNTGELFFGEGSRLTVL.

The chain has TRBV24-1 and TRBJ1-5; D is unclear. The CDR3 length is 14 residues. The V gene's germline CDR1 is KGHDR and CDR2 SFDVKD. Trimming pared 3 bases from V and 1 base from J, leaving 6 bases between. DNA for the CDR3: TGTGCCACCAGTGATCTGCTAAGCAATCAGCCCCAGCATTTT. This codes for CATSDLLSNQPQHF.

This chain joins TRBV6-5 and TRBJ2-1; 10 nucleotides match TRBD2. Germline CDR1 MNHEY, CDR2 SVGAGI. V trimming: 0 bases; J trimming: 6 bases; junction bases outside the gene matches: 2. The CDR3 length is 15 residues. CDR3 region: CASSYSIAGGNEQFF. The CDR3 region has the DNA TGTGCCAGCAGTTACTCGATAGCGGGAGGCAATGAGCAGTTCTTC.

The gene calls are TRBV7-9 and TRBJ2-3; TRBD2 agrees at 8 bases. J lost 2 bases, V lost 5 bases, and 3 bases had no gene match. CDR1 is SEHNR, CDR2 FQNEAQ, per germline (reference sequence). This CDR3 region has 14 residues. CDR3 bases: TGTGCCAGCAGCCAGACTAGCGCCACAGATACGCAGTATTTT. Encoded protein: CASSQTSATDTQYF.

The chain combines TRBV19 with TRBJ1-4; unclear D gene. V was shortened by 6 bases and J by 5 bases, with 16 bases between the two germline ends. There are 15 residues in the CDR3. Germline-derived CDR1 and CDR2 are LNHDA and SQIVND (reference sequence). The CDR3 region is CASRLLSDGNEKLFF. The CDR3, as DNA: TGTGCCAGTAGACTACTTTCCGACGGGAATGAAAAACTGTTTTTT.

This clone was recorded once. This chain links TRBV3-1 (or the pseudogene TRBV3-2) with TRBJ1-2; the D is unclear. CDR3 length: 15 residues. The germline V gene encodes CDR1 LGHDT and CDR2 YNNKEL (reference sequence). Trimming pared 1 base from V and 0 bases from J, leaving 9 bases between. Here the CDR3 DNA reads TGTGCCAGCAGCCAAGTGGGCAGTCCTAACTATGGCTACACCTTC. Protein sequence: CASSQVGSPNYGYTF.

V usage is TRBV10-3 and J usage is TRBJ2-7; 9 positions agree with TRBD2. CDR1 ENHRY and CDR2 SYGVKD come from the germline V gene. The V and J ends lost 6 bases and 5 bases, in that order; junction bases with no gene match: 11. This CDR3 has 15 residues. The CDR3 DNA follows: TGTGCCATCAGCCTTAGCGGGAGCAATAGTGACGAGCAGTACTTC. Protein: CAISLSGSNSDEQYF.

This sequence joins TRBV19 and TRBJ1-1; 7 bases are a match to TRBD1. This CDR3 region has 15 residues. Trimming at V came to 6 bases and at J to 6 bases, leaving 13 bases not matched to a gene. CDR1 LNHDA and CDR2 SQIVND come from the germline V gene (reference sequence). The CDR3 reads CASSPYPTGWSEAFF. CDR3 DNA: TGTGCCAGTAGCCCCTACCCGACAGGGTGGTCTGAAGCTTTCTTT. The whole variable domain, remainder taken from reference TRBV19 and TRBJ1-1, is DGGITQSPKYLFRKEGQNVTLSCEQNLNHDAMYWYRQDPGQGLRLIYYSQIVNDFQKGDIAEGYSVSREKKESFPLTVTSAQKNPTAFYLCASSPYPTGWSEAFFGQGTRLTVV.

The chain couples TRBV4-2 to TRBJ2-2, with 8 bases aligning to TRBD2. V gave up 0 bases and J gave up 5 bases; unmatched junction bases: 14. The CDR3 is 19 residues long. Per the germline V gene, CDR1 is LGHNA and CDR2 is YNFKEQ. The CDR3 nucleotides are TGTGCCAGCAGCCAAGAGGGGCTACTAGCGGAGGGGGAAACCGGGGAGCTGTTTTTT. Its protein is CASSQEGLLAEGETGELFF.

V usage is TRBV27 and J usage is TRBJ2-3; the D gene is possibly TRBD1 (6 bases). Germline CDR1 MNHEY, CDR2 SMNVEV (reference sequence). There are 14 residues in the CDR3. V was clipped by 8 bases and J by 0 bases, with 12 bases between them. For the CDR3, the DNA is TGTGCCAGCCGGACAGCTCCTAGCACAGATACGCAGTATTTT. Amino acid sequence: CASRTAPSTDTQYF.

J is TRBJ1-3 and V is TRBV4-3; D remains ambiguous. The CDR3 extends over 15 amino acids. Germline assignment: CDR1 LGHNA and CDR2 YSLEER. V shed 0 bases and J shed 2 bases, with 8 bases lying between them. CDR3 in amino acids: CASSQDQAPGNTIYF. The CDR3 DNA reads as TGCGCCAGCAGCCAAGATCAGGCGCCTGGAAACACCATATATTTT.

In its sample, this clone was seen once. The V call is TRBV9, the J call TRBJ2-1, with 11 bases identical to TRBD2. The germline V gene encodes CDR1 SGDLS and CDR2 YYNGEE. V gave up 2 bases and J gave up 9 bases; unmatched junction bases: 4. The CDR3 is 14 residues long. CDR3 DNA: TGTGCCAGCAGCGTCCTGACTAGCGGGATTGAGCAGTTCTTC. As protein: CASSVLTSGIEQFF.

As to this clone: One junction end does not reproduce the germline sequence, and a read error may be involved. This rearrangement joins TRBV7-7 to TRBJ2-7; 11 bases are a match to TRBD2. In germline, CDR1 is SSHAT, CDR2 FNYEAQ (reference sequence). The CDR3 runs 16 residues. In DNA, the CDR3 is TGTGCTAGCAGCCCCCTCCTAGCGGGAGGTTCCTACGAGCAGTACTTC. Amino acids: CASSPLLAGGSYEQYF.

The chain recombines TRBV27 with TRBJ2-3; 13 bases match TRBD2. The germline V gene has CDR1 MNHEY and CDR2 SMNVEV (reference sequence). This CDR3 has 16 amino acids. The junction had 7 bases not matched to a gene; V was cut back by 6 bases and J by 4 bases. CDR3 DNA sequence: TGTGCCAGCAGCCGCGGGACTAGCGGGAAATCAGATACGCAGTATTTT. Amino acids: CASSRGTSGKSDTQYF.

The gene calls are TRBV27 and TRBJ2-7; 7 positions match TRBD2. Germline assignment: CDR1 MNHEY and CDR2 SMNVEV (reference sequence). The CDR3 extends over 13 amino acids. V was clipped by 2 bases and J by 7 bases; unmatched bases: 5. The CDR3 region is CASSLGLAVEQYF. The CDR3 nucleotides read TGTGCCAGCAGTTTAGGGCTAGCGGTGGAGCAGTACTTC.